The TCR beta chain described here comes from a study of PD-1 blockade in classical Hodgkin lymphoma. Indicated time point: cycle 4 day 1 (C4D1), after five to seven weeks of nivolumab. Each patient's relapse followed autologous stem cell transplantation, and brentuximab vedotin exposure varied. Patients reached a best response of complete response, partial response or progressive disease. Per the germline V gene, CDR1 is SGDLS and CDR2 is YYNGEE. CDR3 length: 15 residues. Trimming shortened V by 0 bases and J by 3 bases, and 10 bases separated the two germline ends. Findings and limits, study-wide: Later analyses included only patients treated at least 1 year post-ASCT. Compared with healthy donors, newly diagnosed patients reportedly showed lower baseline TCR diversity.

To note about this clone: The antigen remains undetermined.

Profiling relied on immunoSEQ multiplex PCR, and the TCRdb table lists in-frame clones only, not all of them. This sample has tens of thousands of clones, with almost 90% found just once. This TCR was sampled from a human donor with classical Hodgkin lymphoma. J is TRBJ2-1 and V is TRBV9; possibly TRBD2 for D (5 bases). This specimen was peripheral blood mononuclear cells (PBMCs), taken before the fourth cycle of nivolumab. The CDR3 is CASSVGGLDYNEQFF. The CDR3 nucleotides read TGTGCCAGCAGCGTAGGAGGACTGGACTACAATGAGCAGTTCTTC.